This TCR beta chain is from a study of cytomegalovirus exposure and HLA in healthy donors. Whole-study results and caveats: In a later analysis, at a false discovery rate of 0.05, 16,951 TCR beta sequences were associated with HLA alleles.

Whereas donors were nominally healthy upon sampling, unrecorded immune exposures were probable. A remark on this clone: What it binds is not known.

The PCR used 60 Vbeta and 13 Jbeta primers. Some clones are missing from TCRdb's copy, which holds only in-frame ones; the method was immunoSEQ multiplex PCR. The sample holds roughly 57,000 clones. From germline, CDR1 is WNHNN and CDR2 SYGVQD (reference sequence). With 10 bases removed from V and 6 bases from J, the gap between germline ends came to 20 bases. The CDR3 contains 14 residues. This clonotype originated in a woman in her thirties in good health and CMV-seropositive. Sequenced sample: PBMCs. The J gene is TRBJ2-3, the V gene TRBV10-1; the D gene is possibly TRBD1 (6 bases). CDR3 DNA: TGCGCCAACGGACAGTTTATCTCAGGGGATACGCAGTATTTT. Protein product: CANGQFISGDTQYF.